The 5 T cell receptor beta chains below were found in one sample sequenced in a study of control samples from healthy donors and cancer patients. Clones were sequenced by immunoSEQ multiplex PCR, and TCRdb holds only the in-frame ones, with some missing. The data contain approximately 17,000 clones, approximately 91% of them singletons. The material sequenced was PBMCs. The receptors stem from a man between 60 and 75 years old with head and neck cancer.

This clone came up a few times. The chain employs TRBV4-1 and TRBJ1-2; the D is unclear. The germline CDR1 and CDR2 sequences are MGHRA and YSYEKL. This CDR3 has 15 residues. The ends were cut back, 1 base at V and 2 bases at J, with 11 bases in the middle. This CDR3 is CASSQGVGGNYGYTF. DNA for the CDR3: TGCGCCAGCAGCCAAGGGGTAGGAGGGAACTATGGCTACACCTTC.

CDR3 residues: CASSYSQGLSGNTIYF. CDR3 sequence (DNA): TGTGCCAGCAGTTACTCCCAGGGACTCTCTGGAAACACCATATATTTT. V gene TRBV6-6 combines with J gene TRBJ1-3; tentative D call: TRBD1 (5 bases). Trimming took 0 bases from V and 0 from J, leaving 9 bases between them. The CDR3 is 16 residues long. Looked up from germline, CDR1 is MNHNY and CDR2 is SVGAGI (reference sequence).

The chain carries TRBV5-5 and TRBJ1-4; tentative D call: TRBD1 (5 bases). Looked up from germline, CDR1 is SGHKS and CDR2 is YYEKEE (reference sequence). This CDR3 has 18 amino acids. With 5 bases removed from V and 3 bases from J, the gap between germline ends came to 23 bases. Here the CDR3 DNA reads TGTGCCAGCAGACAAGAGCGCGAGGCCAGGGCGGCTAATGAAAAACTGTTTTTT. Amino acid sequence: CASRQEREARAANEKLFF.

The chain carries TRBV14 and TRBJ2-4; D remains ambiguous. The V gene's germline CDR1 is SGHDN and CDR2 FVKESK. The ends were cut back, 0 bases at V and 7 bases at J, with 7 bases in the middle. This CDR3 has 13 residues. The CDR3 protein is CASSQDVANIQYF. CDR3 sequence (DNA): TGTGCCAGCAGCCAAGATGTGGCCAACATTCAGTACTTC.

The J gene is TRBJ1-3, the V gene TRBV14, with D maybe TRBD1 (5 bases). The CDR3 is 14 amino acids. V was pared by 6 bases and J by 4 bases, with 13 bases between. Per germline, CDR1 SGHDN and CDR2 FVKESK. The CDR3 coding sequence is TGTGCCAGCAGTCAGGGTCTGGAGGGAAACACCATATATTTT. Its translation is CASSQGLEGNTIYF.